This T cell receptor (beta chain) appears in the sequencing data of a study of blood T cell repertoires in COVID-19. Whole-study context: The study drew acute and convalescent COVID-19 samples from the United States, Italy and Spain. PBMCs, B-cell-depleted T cells, or T cells provided the cDNA or gDNA that made up the material.

Per the original data handling: It was from reference gene primer amplification that nucleated cell counts were estimated. The protocol was immunoSEQ multiplex PCR, while the TCRdb copy is restricted to in-frame clones and leaves out a portion. That table gives V, J and clone size, and the DNA gave D and trimming. The sample has a few hundred thousand clones; approximately 81% are singletons. This CDR3 spans 15 amino acids. Trimming removed 3 bases from V and 0 bases from J; junction bases left unmatched: 2. Germline-derived CDR1 and CDR2 are ENHRY and SYGVKD. The sequence was collected from a man in his fifties or sixties who had recovered from COVID-19. The chain uses TRBV10-3 and TRBJ2-7; 10 bases map to TRBD1. Input material: peripheral blood. CDR3 amino acids: CAISEDRGHSYEQYF. CDR3 sequence (DNA): TGTGCCATCAGTGAAGACAGGGGGCACTCCTACGAGCAGTACTTC.